The source of this TCR beta chain is a study of T cell changes during pregnancy in multiple sclerosis. The protocol was immunoSEQ multiplex PCR, while the TCRdb copy is restricted to in-frame clones and leaves out a portion. The sample holds fewer than 70,000 clones, approximately 92% seen once. Germline CDR1 and CDR2: SGHNT and YENEEA. The CDR3 is made up of 15 amino acids. V was clipped by 2 bases and J by 0 bases, with 11 bases between them. This clone is a singleton in its sample. The receptor was isolated from a female donor in good health, enrolled as a control in a pregnancy study. The rearrangement links TRBV11-3 to TRBJ2-7, with D perhaps matching TRBD1 (6 bases). This specimen was CD8+ T cells from peripheral blood mononuclear cells, taken in the third trimester of pregnancy. This chain's CDR3 is CASSLKGGSSYEQYF. The DNA of the CDR3 is TGTGCCAGCAGCTTAAAAGGGGGAAGCTCCTACGAGCAGTACTTC.